The T cell receptor beta chain described here comes from a study of blood T cell repertoires in COVID-19. Libraries were prepared by immunoSEQ multiplex PCR; TCRdb keeps only in-frame clonotypes and omits some of them. The sample includes some 220,000 clones, 75% to 90% of them seen just once. The CDR3 is 14 amino acids. V was shortened by 3 bases and J by 4 bases, with 11 bases between the two germline ends. Germline loops: CDR1 KGHSH, CDR2 LQKENI. Sequencing was done on a sample of PBMCs or T cells enriched from blood (not recorded which). This rearrangement joins TRBV18 to TRBJ2-3, with D perhaps matching TRBD2 (6 bases). The origin of this receptor is a woman under 30 in a cohort exposed to, infected with or recovered from COVID-19 (not recorded which). CDR3 residues: CASSPGGVADTQYF. In nucleotides, the CDR3 is TGTGCCAGCTCACCGGGGGGAGTCGCAGATACGCAGTATTTT.